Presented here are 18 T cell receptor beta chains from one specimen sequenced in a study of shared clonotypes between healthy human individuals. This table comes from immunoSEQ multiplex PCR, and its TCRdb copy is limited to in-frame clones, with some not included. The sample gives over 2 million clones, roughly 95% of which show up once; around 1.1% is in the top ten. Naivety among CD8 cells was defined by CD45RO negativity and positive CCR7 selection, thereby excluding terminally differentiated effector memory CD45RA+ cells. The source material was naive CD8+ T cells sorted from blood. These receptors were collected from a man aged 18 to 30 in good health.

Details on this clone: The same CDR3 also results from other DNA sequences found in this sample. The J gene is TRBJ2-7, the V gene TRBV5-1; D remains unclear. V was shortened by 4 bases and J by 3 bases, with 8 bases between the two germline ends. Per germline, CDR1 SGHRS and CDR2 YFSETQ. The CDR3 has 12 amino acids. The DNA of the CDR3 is TGCGCCAGCAGCCTAAACAGCTACGAGCAGTACTTC. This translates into CASSLNSYEQYF. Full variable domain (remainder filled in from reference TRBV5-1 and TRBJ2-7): KAGVTQTPRYLIKTRGQQVTLSCSPISGHRSVSWYQQTPGQGLQFLFEYFSETQRNKGNFPGRFSGRQFSNSRSEMNVSTLELGDSALYLCASSLNSYEQYFGPGTRLTVT.

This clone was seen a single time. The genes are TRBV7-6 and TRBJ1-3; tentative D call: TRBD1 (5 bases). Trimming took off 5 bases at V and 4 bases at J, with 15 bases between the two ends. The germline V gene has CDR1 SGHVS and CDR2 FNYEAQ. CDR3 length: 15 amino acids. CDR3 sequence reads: CASSPTPGVGNTIYF. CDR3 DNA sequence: TGTGCCAGCAGCCCGACACCGGGGGTGGGAAACACCATATATTTT.

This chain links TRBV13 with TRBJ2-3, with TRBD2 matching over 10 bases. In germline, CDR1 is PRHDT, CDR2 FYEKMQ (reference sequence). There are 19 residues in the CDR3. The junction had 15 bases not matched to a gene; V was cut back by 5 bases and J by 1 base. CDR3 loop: CASSPRIAGGPVGTDTQYF. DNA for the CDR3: TGTGCCAGCAGCCCTCGGATAGCGGGGGGACCGGTCGGCACAGATACGCAGTATTTT.

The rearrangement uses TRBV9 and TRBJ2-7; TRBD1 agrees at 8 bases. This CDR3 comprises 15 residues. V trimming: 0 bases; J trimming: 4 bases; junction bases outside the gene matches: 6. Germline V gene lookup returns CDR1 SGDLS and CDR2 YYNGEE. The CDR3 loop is CASSVDGQGLYEQYF. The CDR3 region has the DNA TGTGCCAGCAGCGTAGATGGACAGGGTCTTTACGAGCAGTACTTC. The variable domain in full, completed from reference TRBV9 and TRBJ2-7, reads DSGVTQTPKHLITATGQRVTLRCSPRSGDLSVYWYQQSLDQGLQFLIQYYNGEERAKGNILERFSAQQFPDLHSELNLSSLELGDSALYFCASSVDGQGLYEQYFGPGTRLTVT.

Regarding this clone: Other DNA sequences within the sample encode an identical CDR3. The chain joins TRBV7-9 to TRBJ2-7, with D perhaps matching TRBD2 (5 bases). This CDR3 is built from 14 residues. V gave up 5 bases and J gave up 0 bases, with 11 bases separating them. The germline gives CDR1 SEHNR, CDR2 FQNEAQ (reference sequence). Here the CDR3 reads CASSLSGNSYEQYF. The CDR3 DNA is TGTGCCAGCAGCCTAAGCGGAAACTCCTACGAGCAGTACTTC.

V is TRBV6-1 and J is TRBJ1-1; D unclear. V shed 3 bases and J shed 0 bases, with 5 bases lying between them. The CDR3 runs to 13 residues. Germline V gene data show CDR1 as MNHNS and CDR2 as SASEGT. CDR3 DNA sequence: TGTGCCAGCAGTGATTTAGTGAACACTGAAGCTTTCTTT. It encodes CASSDLVNTEAFF.

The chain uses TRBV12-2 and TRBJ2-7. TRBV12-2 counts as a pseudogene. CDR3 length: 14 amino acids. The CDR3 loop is CASRVGGAIYEQYF. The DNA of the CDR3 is TGTGCAAGTCGCGTTGGGGGTGCAATCTACGAGCAGTACTTC.

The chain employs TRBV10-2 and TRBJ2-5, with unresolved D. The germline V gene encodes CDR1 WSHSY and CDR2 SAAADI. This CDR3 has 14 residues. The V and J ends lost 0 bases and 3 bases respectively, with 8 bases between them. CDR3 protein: CASSESNREETQYF. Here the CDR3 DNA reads TGCGCCAGCAGTGAGTCGAATCGGGAAGAGACCCAGTACTTC.

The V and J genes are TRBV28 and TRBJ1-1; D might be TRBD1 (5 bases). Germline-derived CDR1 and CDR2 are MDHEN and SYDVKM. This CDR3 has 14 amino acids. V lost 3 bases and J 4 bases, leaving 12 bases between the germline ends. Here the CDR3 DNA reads TGTGCCAGCAGTTTTGATTCAGGGAGCACTGAAGCTTTCTTT. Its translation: CASSFDSGSTEAFF.

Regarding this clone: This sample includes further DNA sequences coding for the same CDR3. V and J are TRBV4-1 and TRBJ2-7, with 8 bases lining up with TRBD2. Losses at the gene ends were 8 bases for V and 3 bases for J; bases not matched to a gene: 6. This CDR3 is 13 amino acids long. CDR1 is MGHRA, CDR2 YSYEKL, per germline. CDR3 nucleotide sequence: TGCGCCAGCTCGGTTGGGACTAGCTACGAGCAGTACTTC. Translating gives CASSVGTSYEQYF.

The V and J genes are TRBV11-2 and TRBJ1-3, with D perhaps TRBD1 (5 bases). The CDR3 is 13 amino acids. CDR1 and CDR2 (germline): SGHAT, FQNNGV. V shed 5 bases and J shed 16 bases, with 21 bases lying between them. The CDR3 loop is CASSPPLGDEWYF. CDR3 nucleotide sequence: TGTGCCAGCAGCCCACCCCTCGGGGACGAATGGTATTTT. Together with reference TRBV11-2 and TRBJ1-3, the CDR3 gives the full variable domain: EAGVAQSPRYKIIEKRQSVAFWCNPISGHATLYWYQQILGQGPKLLIQFQNNGVVDDSQLPKDRFSAERLKGVDSTLKIQPAKLEDSAVYLCASSPPLGDEWYFGEGSWLTVV.

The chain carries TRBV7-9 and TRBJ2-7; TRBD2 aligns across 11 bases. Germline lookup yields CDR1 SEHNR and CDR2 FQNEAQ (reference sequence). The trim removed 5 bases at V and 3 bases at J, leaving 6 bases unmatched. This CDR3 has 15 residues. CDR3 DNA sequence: TGTGCCAGCAGCACTAGCGGGAGACCCTTCTACGAGCAGTACTTC. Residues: CASSTSGRPFYEQYF.

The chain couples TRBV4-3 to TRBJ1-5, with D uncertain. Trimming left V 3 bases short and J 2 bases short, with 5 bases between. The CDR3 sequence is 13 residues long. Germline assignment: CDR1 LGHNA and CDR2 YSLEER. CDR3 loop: CASSQSGNQPQHF. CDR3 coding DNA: TGCGCCAGCAGCCAGAGTGGCAATCAGCCCCAGCATTTT.

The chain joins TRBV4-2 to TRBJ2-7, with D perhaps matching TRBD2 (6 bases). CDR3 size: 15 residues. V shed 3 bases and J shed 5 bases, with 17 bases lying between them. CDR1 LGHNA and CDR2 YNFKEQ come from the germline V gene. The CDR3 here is CASSHGGVAGDEQYF. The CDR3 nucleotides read TGTGCCAGCAGCCACGGCGGGGTCGCTGGGGACGAGCAGTACTTC.

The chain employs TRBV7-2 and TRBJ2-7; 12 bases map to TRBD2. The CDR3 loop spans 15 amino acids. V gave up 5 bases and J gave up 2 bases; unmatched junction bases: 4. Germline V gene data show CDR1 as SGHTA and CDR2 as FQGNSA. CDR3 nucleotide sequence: TGTGCCAGCAGCACGGGACTAGCGGGCACCTACGAGCAGTACTTC. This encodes CASSTGLAGTYEQYF.

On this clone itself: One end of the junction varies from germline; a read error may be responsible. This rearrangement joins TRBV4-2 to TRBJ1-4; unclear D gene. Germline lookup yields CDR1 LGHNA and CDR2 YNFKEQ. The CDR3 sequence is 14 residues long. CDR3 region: CASSQGPLADGLIF. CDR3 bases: TGTGCCAGCAGCCAAGGCCCCTTGGCGGACGGCCTTATTTTT.

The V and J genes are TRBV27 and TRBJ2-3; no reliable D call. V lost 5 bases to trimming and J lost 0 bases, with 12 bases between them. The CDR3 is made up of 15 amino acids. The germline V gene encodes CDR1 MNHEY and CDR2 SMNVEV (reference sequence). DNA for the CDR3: TGTGCCAGCAGTCAAAGCGAGACTAGCACAGATACGCAGTATTTT. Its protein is CASSQSETSTDTQYF.

The CDR3 region is CASSTDRFAPYEQYF. The CDR3 DNA is TGTGCCAGCAGTACCGACAGGTTCGCCCCCTACGAGCAGTACTTC. This chain connects TRBV6-1 to TRBJ2-7, with a tentative D call TRBD1 (6 bases). Trimming took 5 bases from V and 2 from J, leaving 16 bases between them. CDR1 and CDR2 from the germline V gene are MNHNS and SASEGT. The CDR3 has 15 amino acids.